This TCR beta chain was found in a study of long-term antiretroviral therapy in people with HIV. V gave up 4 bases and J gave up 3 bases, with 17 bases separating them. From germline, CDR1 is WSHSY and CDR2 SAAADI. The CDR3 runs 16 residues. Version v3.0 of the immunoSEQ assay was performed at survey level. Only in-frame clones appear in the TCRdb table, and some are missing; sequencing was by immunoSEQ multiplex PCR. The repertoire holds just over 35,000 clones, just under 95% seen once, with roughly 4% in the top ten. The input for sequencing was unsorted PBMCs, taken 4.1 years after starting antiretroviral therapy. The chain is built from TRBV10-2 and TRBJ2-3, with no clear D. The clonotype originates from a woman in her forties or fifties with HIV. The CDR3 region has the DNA TGCGCCAGCAGTGTACCTCTTAGTGTGGGAACAGATACGCAGTATTTT. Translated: CASSVPLSVGTDTQYF.